This TCR beta chain stems from a study of blood T cell repertoires in COVID-19. This clone was detected only a few times. From germline, CDR1 is SQVTM and CDR2 ANQGSEA. This CDR3 is 16 amino acids long. J was trimmed by 1 base and V by 0 bases; bases with no gene match: 6. The method was immunoSEQ multiplex PCR; TCRdb's version includes in-frame clones alone and lacks a portion of them. Among 90,000 to 120,000 clones, around 80% were seen once, and the ten largest hold about 4.3%. This rearrangement joins TRBV29-1 to TRBJ2-7, with 10 bases aligning to TRBD1. The source material was peripheral blood. This TCR came from an older man with acute or convalescent COVID-19. CDR3 coding DNA: TGCAGCGTTGAAGATGAGGGGACAGGGGCTTCCTACGAGCAGTACTTC. This gives the protein CSVEDEGTGASYEQYF.